Presented here are 5 T cell receptor beta chains from one specimen sequenced in a study of blood T cell repertoires in COVID-19. Data came from immunoSEQ multiplex PCR; TCRdb stores just in-frame clones and leaves some out. Here the sample spans 400,000 or so clones, approximately 86% being singletons. Sequencing was carried out using peripheral blood. These receptors came from a human donor in a cohort sampled during active COVID-19.

This clone occurred once. The chain employs TRBV2 and TRBJ2-7; TRBD2 agrees at 15 bases. From germline, CDR1 is SNHLY and CDR2 FYNNEI. With 6 bases clipped from V and 2 bases from J, the junction kept 8 bases outside the gene matches. This CDR3 region has 17 residues. The chain's CDR3 is CASSGLAGGWTAYEQYF. The CDR3 bases are TGTGCCAGCAGCGGACTAGCGGGGGGGTGGACCGCCTACGAGCAGTACTTC.

This clone was observed a handful of times. The chain joins TRBV4-1 to TRBJ1-5; the match to TRBD1 covers 9 bases. J was trimmed by 4 bases and V by 0 bases; bases with no gene match: 7. There are 17 residues in the CDR3. Per the germline V gene, CDR1 is MGHRA and CDR2 is YSYEKL. Here the CDR3 reads CASSQDTRGTGNQPQHF. DNA of the CDR3: TGCGCCAGCAGCCAAGATACCAGGGGGACAGGGAATCAGCCCCAGCATTTT.

The chain carries TRBV7-3 and TRBJ2-5, with D possibly matching TRBD1 (6 bases). V shed 1 base and J shed 3 bases, with 12 bases lying between them. Germline CDR1 and CDR2: SGHTA and FQGTGA. The CDR3 runs 15 residues. The CDR3 DNA reads TGTGCCAGCAGCTTAAATGGGGGCAGGGAAGAGACCCAGTACTTC. This gives the protein CASSLNGGREETQYF.

The gene calls are TRBV12-3 or TRBV12-4 and TRBJ2-1, with D unclear. This CDR3 has 12 amino acids. Trimming removed 1 base from V and 6 bases from J, with 4 bases in between. The CDR3, as DNA: TGTGCCAGCAGTTTAGGTCTCAATGAGCAGTTCTTC. Translating it yields CASSLGLNEQFF.

The rearrangement links TRBV2 to TRBJ1-5; TRBD1 matches at 9 bases. The CDR3 covers 14 residues. Germline values: CDR1 SNHLY, CDR2 FYNNEI. V gave up 3 bases and J gave up 5 bases; unmatched junction bases: 2. For the CDR3, the DNA is TGTGCCAGCAGTGAGGGACAGGGATATCAGCCCCAGCATTTT. Protein sequence: CASSEGQGYQPQHF.